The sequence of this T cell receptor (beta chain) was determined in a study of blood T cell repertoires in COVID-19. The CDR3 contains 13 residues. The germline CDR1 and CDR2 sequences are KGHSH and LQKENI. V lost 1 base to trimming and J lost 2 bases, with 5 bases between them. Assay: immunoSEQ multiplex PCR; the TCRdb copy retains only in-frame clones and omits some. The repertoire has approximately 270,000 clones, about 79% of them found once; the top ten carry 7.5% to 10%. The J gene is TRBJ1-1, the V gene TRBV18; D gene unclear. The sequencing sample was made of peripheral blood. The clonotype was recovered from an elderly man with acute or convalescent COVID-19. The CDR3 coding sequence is TGTGCCAGCTCACCACAGAGCAACACTGAAGCTTTCTTT. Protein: CASSPQSNTEAFF. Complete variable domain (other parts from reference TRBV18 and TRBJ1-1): NAGVMQNPRHLVRRRGQEARLRCSPMKGHSHVYWYRQLPEEGLKFMVYLQKENIIDESGMPKERFSAEFPKEGPSILRIQQVVRGDSAAYFCASSPQSNTEAFFGQGTRLTVV.